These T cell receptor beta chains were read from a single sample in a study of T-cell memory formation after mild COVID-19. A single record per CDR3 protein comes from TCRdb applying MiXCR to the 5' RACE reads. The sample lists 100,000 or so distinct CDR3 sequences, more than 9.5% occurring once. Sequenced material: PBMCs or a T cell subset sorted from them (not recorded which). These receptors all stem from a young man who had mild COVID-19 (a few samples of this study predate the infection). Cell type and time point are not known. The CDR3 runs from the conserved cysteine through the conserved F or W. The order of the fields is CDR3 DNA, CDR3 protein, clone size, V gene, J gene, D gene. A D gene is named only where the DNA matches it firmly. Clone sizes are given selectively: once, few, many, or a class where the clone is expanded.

TGTGCCAGCAGCTTTCCCCAGGGAGGCAACAATGAGCAGTTCTTC	CASSFPQGGNNEQFF	few	TRBV7-8	TRBJ2-1	-
TGTGCCAGCAGTATGTCCATCTATGGCTACACCTTC	CASSMSIYGYTF	-	TRBV12-3/TRBV12-4	TRBJ1-2	-
TGTGCCAGCAGTTTACGCAGGAGTTACTACGAGCAGTACTTC	CASSLRRSYYEQYF	-	TRBV27	TRBJ2-7	-
TGTGCCAGCAGATGTACTAGCGGGGATTGCCCAGATACGCAGTATTTT	CASRCTSGDCPDTQYF	-	TRBV5-4	TRBJ2-3	TRBD2
TGTGCCACCAGCCCCCGAAGGGGGGGTACCACTGAAGCTTTCTTT	CATSPRRGGTTEAFF	few	TRBV15	TRBJ1-1	-
TGCGCCAGCACCCGTCTCGGGACAGCCCGGGAGACCCAGTACTTC	CASTRLGTARETQYF	few	TRBV5-1	TRBJ2-5	TRBD1
TGTGCCAGCAGTGTACCGGGGGGCGATACGCAGTATTTT	CASSVPGGDTQYF	-	TRBV7-3	TRBJ2-3	-
TGTGCCAGCGGCCTGGGCTCCTACAATGAGCAGTTCTTC	CASGLGSYNEQFF	many	TRBV7-6	TRBJ2-1	-
TGTGCCAGTAGTATGAGCAGTCCTTTTCTCTCTGGGGCCAACGTCCTGACTTTC	CASSMSSPFLSGANVLTF	few	TRBV19	TRBJ2-6	-
TGTGCCAGCAGTTCCCGAGGAGGGGGGAATGAGCAGTTCTTC	CASSSRGGGNEQFF	-	TRBV12-3/TRBV12-4	TRBJ2-1	-
TGTGCCAGCAGCCAACAGGTTACATTCGATCAGCCCCAGCATTTT	CASSQQVTFDQPQHF	-	TRBV4-2	TRBJ1-5	-
TGTGCCAGCAGCGTAGATGCGGATCAGCCCCAGCATTTT	CASSVDADQPQHF	-	TRBV9	TRBJ1-5	-
TGTGCCAGCTCCCCCTTCTCCTACGAGCAGTACTTC	CASSPFSYEQYF	-	TRBV18	TRBJ2-7	-
TGCGCCAGCAGCCACCCCAGTGATCCCGCTGGAAACACCATATATTTT	CASSHPSDPAGNTIYF	-	TRBV4-3	TRBJ1-3	-
TGCGCCAGCACCCCACTAGCGGGGGACACAGATACGCAGTATTTT	CASTPLAGDTDTQYF	-	TRBV4-1	TRBJ2-3	TRBD2
TGTGCCAGCAGCAAAGGAACGGAGCAATACCATAGCAATCAGCCCCAGCATTTT	CASSKGTEQYHSNQPQHF	few	TRBV21-1	TRBJ1-5	-
TGTGCCAGCAGCCCTGACAGGGCCGACACCGGGGAGCTGTTTTTT	CASSPDRADTGELFF	-	TRBV7-3	TRBJ2-2	TRBD1
TGTGCCAGCAGCAACAAACAGGGGGGAGAGACCCAGTACTTC	CASSNKQGGETQYF	once	TRBV5-4	TRBJ2-5	TRBD1
TGTGCCAGCAGCCCCCCGTGGGGTGTTCGAAAACTGTTTTTT	CASSPPWGVRKLFF	few	TRBV7-9	TRBJ1-4	-
TGTGCCGGGACGACAGGGTCCTATGGCTACACCTTC	CAGTTGSYGYTF	-	TRBV2	TRBJ1-2	TRBD1
TGCAGTGCTAGAGATCCTCGGGAGAATCAGCCCCAGCATTTT	CSARDPRENQPQHF	-	TRBV20-1	TRBJ1-5	-
TGTGCCATCAGTGCGTCGGTCAGGTCGTCTAAGACCCAGTACTTC	CAISASVRSSKTQYF	few	TRBV10-3	TRBJ2-5	-
TGTGCCAGCAGCCTAGTCGAAACAGCGGATACGCAGTATTTT	CASSLVETADTQYF	few	TRBV7-9	TRBJ2-3	-
TGCAGTGCTACTTTGACTAGCGGGGGCTACACAGATACGCAGTATTTT	CSATLTSGGYTDTQYF	many	TRBV20-1	TRBJ2-3	TRBD2
TGTGCCAGCAGCCGACAGGGGATTGGCACCGGGGAGCTGTTTTTT	CASSRQGIGTGELFF	-	TRBV6-1	TRBJ2-2	TRBD1
TGCGCCAGCAGCCAGGGAACCGAGCAGTACTTC	CASSQGTEQYF	-	TRBV4-1	TRBJ2-7	-
TGTGCCAGCAGCTCAACCCAGACAGGCTACGGGGAGCTGTTTTTT	CASSSTQTGYGELFF	few	TRBV7-9	TRBJ2-2	-
TGTGCCAGCAGCTATCCGGGTCCTGATAAGTTCTTC	CASSYPGPDKFF	few	TRBV7-6	TRBJ2-1	-
TGTGCCAGCACCCAAGGGGGATCAAACTATGGCTACACCTTC	CASTQGGSNYGYTF	-	TRBV7-9	TRBJ1-2	-
TGCGCCAGCAGCCGATCCGGCACCGGCACAGATACGCAGTATTTT	CASSRSGTGTDTQYF	many	TRBV4-3	TRBJ2-3	-
TGCGCCAGCAGCCAAGTCGCCAGGGGGCTGTACGAGCAGTACTTC	CASSQVARGLYEQYF	-	TRBV4-1	TRBJ2-7	TRBD1
TGCAGTGCTAGAGATGGCCAGTTTTCGAACACTGAAGCTTTCTTT	CSARDGQFSNTEAFF	many	TRBV20-1	TRBJ1-1	-
TGTGCCAGTAGGGGGCAGGAGACCCAGTACTTC	CASRGQETQYF	few	TRBV2	TRBJ2-5	TRBD1
TGTGCCAGTAGTATTGTTGGCAGGGTTTTCGCTGAAGCTTTCTTT	CASSIVGRVFAEAFF	few	TRBV19	TRBJ1-1	-
TGTGCCAGCAGCTTTCTGCAGGGGCACCGGGACTATGGCTACACCTTC	CASSFLQGHRDYGYTF	-	TRBV7-9	TRBJ1-2	-
TGTGCCAGCAGCTTAGATCCAGGGCTTAGAGGCTACACCTTC	CASSLDPGLRGYTF	few	TRBV11-2	TRBJ1-2	-
TGTGCCAGTAGTATATGGAGGACTAGCGGGGTTTCGCAGTTCTTC	CASSIWRTSGVSQFF	-	TRBV19	TRBJ2-1	TRBD2
TGTGCCAGCCGGAGTTCGCCTGGGAGCGAGCAGTACTTC	CASRSSPGSEQYF	few	TRBV28	TRBJ2-7	-
TGTGCCAGTAGCCTCACCCCAGGGAATACTGAAGCTTTCTTT	CASSLTPGNTEAFF	few	TRBV19	TRBJ1-1	-
TGTGCCAGCAGCTTAGATTCAAACACTGAAGCTTTCTTT	CASSLDSNTEAFF	many	TRBV11-2	TRBJ1-1	-
TGTGCCACCAGCAGGGACAATGGCTATGGCTACACCTTC	CATSRDNGYGYTF	few	TRBV15	TRBJ1-2	-
TGCGCCAGCAGCCAAGGGGACATGGGGCTTGAGCAGTTCTTC	CASSQGDMGLEQFF	few	TRBV4-3	TRBJ2-1	-
TGTGCCAGCAGCTTTTCCAAGGGGACAGGGGTGAGCACTGAAGCTTTCTTT	CASSFSKGTGVSTEAFF	-	TRBV7-9	TRBJ1-1	TRBD1
TGTGCCAGCAGTTTCTTGGACCAGAAGGAGAACGAGCAGTACTTC	CASSFLDQKENEQYF	-	TRBV12-3/TRBV12-4	TRBJ2-7	-
TGTGCCAGCAGTTCTCGCTGGAGCGGGGGGGCAGATACGCAGTATTTT	CASSSRWSGGADTQYF	few	TRBV6-5	TRBJ2-3	TRBD2
TGTGCCAGCAGTCCCTCAACAGGGAAGAGTGGCTACACCTTC	CASSPSTGKSGYTF	-	TRBV12-3/TRBV12-4	TRBJ1-2	-
TGTGCCAGTAGTCCAGGACAGGGGACGGACAATGAGCAGTTCTTC	CASSPGQGTDNEQFF	few	TRBV19	TRBJ2-1	TRBD1
TGTGCCAGCAGCTTGAGACAGGGGTTGGGGACTGAAGCTTTCTTT	CASSLRQGLGTEAFF	-	TRBV3-1	TRBJ1-1	TRBD1
TGTGCCAGCAGCTTTGGGACCCTTCGAGAGCAGTTCTTC	CASSFGTLREQFF	few	TRBV7-9	TRBJ2-1	-
TGTGCCAGCAGCCCTCAGGGGGCGCGGACAGCCGAGCAGTACTTC	CASSPQGARTAEQYF	-	TRBV7-3	TRBJ2-7	TRBD1
TGTGCCAGCAGCTCCTGGACTAGCGGGGGGAATGAGCAGTTCTTC	CASSSWTSGGNEQFF	-	TRBV9	TRBJ2-1	TRBD2
TGTGCCAGCAGTTTACTTAGCGGGGGGGACTCCTACGAGCAGTACTTC	CASSLLSGGDSYEQYF	-	TRBV27	TRBJ2-7	TRBD2
TGTGCCAGCAGGGATCCGGGGGGGACCTCCTACAATGAGCAGTTCTTC	CASRDPGGTSYNEQFF	-	TRBV6-1	TRBJ2-1	TRBD2
TGTGCCAGCAGCTTAACTCCTGCAGGGGGATGGCAAGAGACCCAGTACTTC	CASSLTPAGGWQETQYF	-	TRBV7-6	TRBJ2-5	TRBD1
TGTGCCAGCAGTTTTCGGACAGACGAGCAGTACTTC	CASSFRTDEQYF	few	TRBV12-3/TRBV12-4	TRBJ2-7	-